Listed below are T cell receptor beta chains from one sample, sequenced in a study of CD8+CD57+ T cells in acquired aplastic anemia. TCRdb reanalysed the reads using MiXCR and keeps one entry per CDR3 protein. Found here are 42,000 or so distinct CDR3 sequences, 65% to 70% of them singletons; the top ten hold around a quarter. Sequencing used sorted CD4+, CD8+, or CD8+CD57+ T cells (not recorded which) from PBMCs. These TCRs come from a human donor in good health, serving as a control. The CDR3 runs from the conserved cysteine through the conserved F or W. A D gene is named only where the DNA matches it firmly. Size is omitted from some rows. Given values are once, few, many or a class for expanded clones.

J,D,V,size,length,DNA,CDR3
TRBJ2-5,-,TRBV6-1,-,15,TGTGCCAGCAGTGAAAAGAAGGAGGGAGCAGAGACCCAGTACTTC,CASSEKKEGAETQYF
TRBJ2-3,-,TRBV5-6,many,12,TGTGCCAGCAGCTCCGAGAGCTCCCCGCAGTATTTT,CASSSESSPQYF
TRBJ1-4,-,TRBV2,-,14,TGTGCCAGCAGTGAGTGGGCAGGGGCTGAAAAACTGTTTTTT,CASSEWAGAEKLFF
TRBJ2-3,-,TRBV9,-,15,TGTGCCAGCAGCGTAGAGGAAGTAGGCGCAGATACGCAGTATTTT,CASSVEEVGADTQYF
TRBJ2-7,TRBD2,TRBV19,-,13,TGTGCCAGTAGTATCTCTAGCGGTTACGAGCAGTACTTC,CASSISSGYEQYF
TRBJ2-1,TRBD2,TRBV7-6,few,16,TGTGCCAGCAGCTTCAGCGGGGGGGCGACCTACAATGAGCAGTTCTTC,CASSFSGGATYNEQFF
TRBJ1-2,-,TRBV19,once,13,TGTGCCAGTAGTATCGACAACTACTATGGCTACACCTTC,CASSIDNYYGYTF
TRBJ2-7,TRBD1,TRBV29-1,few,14,TGCAGCGTTGGGGGGGACAGGGGGCAATACGAGCAGTACTTC,CSVGGDRGQYEQYF
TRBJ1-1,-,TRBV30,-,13,TGTGCCTGGAGTGTGGGGGGGAGTACTGAAGCTTTCTTT,CAWSVGGSTEAFF
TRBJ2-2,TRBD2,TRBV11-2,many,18,TGTGCCAGCAGCTTAGCACTAGCGGGGGGCATTAACACCGGGGAGCTGTTTTTT,CASSLALAGGINTGELFF
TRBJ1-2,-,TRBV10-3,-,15,TGTGCCATCAGTGAAGAACAGCCCGTTTACTATGGCTACACCTTC,CAISEEQPVYYGYTF
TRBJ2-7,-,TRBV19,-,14,TGTGCCAGTAGTATAGGATCAGTCCTCTACGAGCAGTACTTC,CASSIGSVLYEQYF
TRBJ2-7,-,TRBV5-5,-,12,TGTGCCAGCAGCTTGGAGGCGGACGAGCAGTACTTC,CASSLEADEQYF
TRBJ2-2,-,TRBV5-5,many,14,TGTGCTCTCACGGGGACGATTTGGACCGGGGAGCTGTTTTTT,CALTGTIWTGELFF
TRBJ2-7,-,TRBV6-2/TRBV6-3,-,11,TGTGCCAGCAGTAACGGACCGCTGTGGGACTTC,CASSNGPLWDF
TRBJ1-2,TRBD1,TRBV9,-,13,TGTGCCAGCAGCCCTAGGACAGGGCCTGGCTACACCTTC,CASSPRTGPGYTF
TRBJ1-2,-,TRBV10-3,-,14,TGTGCCATCAGTGAGTCGACAGACACCTATGGCTACACCTTC,CAISESTDTYGYTF
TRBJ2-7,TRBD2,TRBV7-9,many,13,TGTGCCAGCAGTAGGCGGGAGCGGTACGAGCAGTACTTC,CASSRRERYEQYF
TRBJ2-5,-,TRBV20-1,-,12,TGCAGTGCTGTACAGGGTTTGGAGACCCAGTACTTC,CSAVQGLETQYF
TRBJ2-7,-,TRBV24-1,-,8,TGTGCCAGTCGGCATCAGTACTTC,CASRHQYF
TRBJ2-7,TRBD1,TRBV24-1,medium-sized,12,TGTGCCACCGCGGACAGGGGCCACGAGCAGTACTTC,CATADRGHEQYF
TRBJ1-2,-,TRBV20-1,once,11,TGCAGTGCCACAGGGCTATATGGCTACACCTTC,CSATGLYGYTF
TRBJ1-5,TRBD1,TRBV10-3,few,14,TGTGCCATCGGGACAGGGGACTCCAATCAGCCCCAGCATTTT,CAIGTGDSNQPQHF
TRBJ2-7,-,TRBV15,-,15,TGTGCCACCAGCGGAGTCCCCGGATCGAGCTACGAGCAGTACTTC,CATSGVPGSSYEQYF
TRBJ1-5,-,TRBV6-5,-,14,TGTGCCAGCAGTTACGAAGCGGGCAATCAGCCCCAGCATTTT,CASSYEAGNQPQHF
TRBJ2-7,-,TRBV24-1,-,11,TGTGCCACTCCTCATAGCTACGAGCAGTACTTC,CATPHSYEQYF
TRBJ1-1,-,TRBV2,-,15,TGTGCCAGCAGTGAATGGAGCAACCAAAACACTGAAGCTTTCTTT,CASSEWSNQNTEAFF
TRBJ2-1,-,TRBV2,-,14,TGTGCCAGCAATCTCTTGAGCTCCTACAATGAGCAGTTCTTC,CASNLLSSYNEQFF
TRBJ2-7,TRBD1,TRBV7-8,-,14,TGTGCCAGCACCGAAACAGACAGGGCCTACGAGCAGCACTTC,CASTETDRAYEQHF
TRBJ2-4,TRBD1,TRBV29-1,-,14,TGCAGCGCAAACAGGGGCACCGGGGCGAACATTCAGTACTTC,CSANRGTGANIQYF
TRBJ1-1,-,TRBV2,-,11,TGTGCCAGCAGACGCGACGGGGCAGCTTTCTTT,CASRRDGAAFF
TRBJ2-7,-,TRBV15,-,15,TGTGCCACCAGCAGCGTAGGCTGGCAGCTCTACGAGCAGTACTTC,CATSSVGWQLYEQYF
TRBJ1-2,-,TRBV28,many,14,TGTGCCAGCAGTTTCGACCCGGCGAACTATGGCTACACCTTC,CASSFDPANYGYTF
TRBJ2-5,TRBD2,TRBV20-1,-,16,TGCAGTGCTAGAGAGCTAGCGGGGGTTTACCAAGAGACCCAGTACTTC,CSARELAGVYQETQYF
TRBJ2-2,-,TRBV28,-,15,TGTGCCAGCAGTTCCCCCCAGGGGAACACCGGGGAGCTGTTTTTT,CASSSPQGNTGELFF
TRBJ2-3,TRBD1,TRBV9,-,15,TGTGCCAGCAGCGCGGGACAGGGTGGCACAGATACGCAGTATTTT,CASSAGQGGTDTQYF
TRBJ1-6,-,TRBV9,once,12,TGTGCCAGCGGGGGGCATAATTCACCCCTCCACTTT,CASGGHNSPLHF
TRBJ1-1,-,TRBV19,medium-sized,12,TGTGCCAGTAGTATAGGGAACACTGAAGCTTTCTTT,CASSIGNTEAFF
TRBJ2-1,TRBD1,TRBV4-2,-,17,TGTGCCAGCAGCCAAGATCCCTTAGGGACAGGTGTTGGTGAGCAGTTCTTC,CASSQDPLGTGVGEQFF